These 26 T cell receptor beta chains were sequenced from one sample in a study of cytomegalovirus exposure and HLA in healthy donors. This PCR relied on a set of 60 Vbeta primers and 13 Jbeta primers. Some clones are missing from TCRdb's copy, which holds only in-frame ones; the method was immunoSEQ multiplex PCR. The sample comprises about 140,000 clones, around 80% of which are singletons, and 3.3% rests with the top ten. The sample consisted of PBMCs. The receptors originated from a man in his forties in good health and CMV-seronegative.

This chain joins TRBV2 and TRBJ1-3; D might be TRBD1 (5 bases). In germline, CDR1 is SNHLY, CDR2 FYNNEI. CDR3 length: 15 amino acids. The V end lost 7 bases, the J end lost 0 bases, and 13 bases lay between the germline ends. The CDR3 coding sequence is TGTGCCAGCACTTTTGGGGGGTCCTCTGGAAACACCATATATTTT. Its translation is CASTFGGSSGNTIYF.

This chain connects TRBV9 to TRBJ2-1; 14 bases are a match to TRBD2. The CDR3 runs to 18 residues. Germline V CDR1 and CDR2: SGDLS, YYNGEE. Trimming at V came to 5 bases and at J to 7 bases, leaving 14 bases not matched to a gene. As DNA, the CDR3 is TGTGCCAGCAGTCCGGGACTAGCGGGGGCCCTGAACCAAAATGAGCAGTTCTTC. Its protein product is CASSPGLAGALNQNEQFF.

The rearrangement joins TRBV5-1 to TRBJ1-1, with 8 bases identical to TRBD1. The germline V gene encodes CDR1 SGHRS and CDR2 YFSETQ. This CDR3 is built from 11 residues. Trimming at V came to 6 bases and at J to 11 bases, leaving 6 bases not matched to a gene. The CDR3, as DNA: TGCGCCAGCACGACAGGGGCCGAGGCTTTCTTT. Residues: CASTTGAEAFF.

This clone was detected a few times. J is TRBJ2-7 and V is TRBV5-6, with D possibly TRBD1 on 5 matching bases. The germline V gene encodes CDR1 SGHDT and CDR2 YYEEEE. Between the trimmed V and J ends, which lost 4 bases and 5 bases, there was a span of 13 bases. CDR3 length: 13 residues. CDR3 region: CASSPQVRDEQYF. The CDR3 DNA sequence: TGTGCCAGCAGCCCCCAGGTCAGGGACGAGCAGTACTTC.

The V call is TRBV5-4, the J call TRBJ2-2, with 10 bases aligning to TRBD1. The trim removed 4 bases at V and 4 bases at J, leaving 7 bases unmatched. Germline values: CDR1 SGHNT, CDR2 YYREEE (reference sequence). This CDR3 is built from 16 residues. CDR3 coding DNA: TGTGCCAGCAGCCTCCCGGGACAGGGGAGCACCGGGGAGCTGTTTTTT. This sequence encodes CASSLPGQGSTGELFF.

The chain joins TRBV6-1 to TRBJ2-5, with TRBD2 matching 11 bases. V lost 2 bases and J lost 5; bases outside the gene matches: 13. The germline gives CDR1 MNHNS, CDR2 SASEGT. The CDR3 loop spans 18 amino acids. CDR3 sequence: CASSESGSGGAREETQYF. The DNA of the CDR3 is TGTGCCAGCAGTGAATCTGGTAGCGGGGGGGCCCGTGAGGAGACCCAGTACTTC.

The chain has TRBV27 and TRBJ2-7; maybe TRBD1 (5 bases). Trimming shortened V by 6 bases and J by 2 bases, and 14 bases separated the two germline ends. From germline, CDR1 is MNHEY and CDR2 SMNVEV (reference sequence). The CDR3 is 14 amino acids. The CDR3 sequence: CASSPNRNPYEQYF. As DNA, the CDR3 is TGTGCCAGCAGCCCTAACAGGAACCCCTACGAGCAGTACTTC.

There are a few counts of this clone. The chain joins TRBV4-2 to TRBJ2-7; 9 positions match TRBD2. Germline lookup yields CDR1 LGHNA and CDR2 YNFKEQ. The CDR3 sequence is 15 residues long. V dropped 4 bases and J dropped 5; count of bases not matched to a gene: 9. CDR3 in amino acids: CASSPRSSGANEQYF. CDR3 nucleotides: TGTGCCAGCAGCCCGCGCTCTAGCGGGGCAAACGAGCAGTACTTC.

This chain connects TRBV19 to TRBJ1-2; no definite D call. Deletions cut 5 bases from V and 3 bases from J, with 10 bases between. This CDR3 is 13 amino acids long. Looked up from germline, CDR1 is LNHDA and CDR2 is SQIVND (reference sequence). This chain's CDR3 is CASSLRVDYGYTF. The CDR3, as DNA: TGTGCCAGTAGTCTTCGGGTGGACTATGGCTACACCTTC.

The chain recombines TRBV11-2 with TRBJ2-3; 8 nucleotides line up with TRBD1. The CDR3 contains 17 residues. Germline assignment: CDR1 SGHAT and CDR2 FQNNGV. The junction had 14 bases not matched to a gene; V was cut back by 2 bases and J by 7 bases. This chain's CDR3 is CASSLLASGQGRHTQYF. DNA for the CDR3: TGTGCCAGCAGCTTATTGGCTTCCGGACAGGGACGACATACGCAGTATTTT.

The chain employs TRBV5-1 and TRBJ1-1; D is perhaps TRBD1 (6 bases). This CDR3 is built from 16 residues. The V gene lost 4 bases and the J gene lost 0 bases, with 16 bases spanning the gap. Germline lookup yields CDR1 SGHRS and CDR2 YFSETQ. The CDR3 loop is CASSPRGGAMNTEAFF. The CDR3 nucleotides are TGCGCCAGCAGCCCCCGGGGGGGGGCCATGAACACTGAAGCTTTCTTT.

The chain has TRBV25-1 and TRBJ2-5; the match to TRBD1 covers 8 bases. This CDR3 comprises 14 residues. J was trimmed by 11 bases and V by 3 bases; bases with no gene match: 11. Per the germline V gene, CDR1 is MGHDK and CDR2 is SYGVNS. CDR3 in DNA: TGTGCCAGCAGTGAGCCAGGGGGCTTAGCGAAGCAGTACTTC. It encodes CASSEPGGLAKQYF.

The rearrangement joins TRBV18 to TRBJ2-7; 10 nucleotides match TRBD2. Germline V CDR1 and CDR2: KGHSH, LQKENI. V lost 4 bases to trimming and J lost 1 base; unmatched junction nucleotides: 1. The CDR3 extends over 14 amino acids. Written as DNA, the CDR3 is TGTGCCAGCTCACGGACTAGCGGTTCCTACGAGCAGTACTTC. It translates to CASSRTSGSYEQYF.

The rearrangement joins TRBV6-1 to TRBJ1-1, with 7 bases that match TRBD1. The V and J ends lost 9 bases and 7 bases, in that order; junction bases with no gene match: 11. The CDR3 is 13 residues long. CDR1 and CDR2 (germline): MNHNS, SASEGT. CDR3 sequence reads: CASREGAGFEAFF. The CDR3 nucleotides read TGTGCCAGTCGGGAGGGGGCGGGATTTGAAGCTTTCTTT.

In nucleotides, the CDR3 is TGTGCCAGCTCGACAGGGGGATTTGGTCAGCCCCAGCATTTT. It codes for CASSTGGFGQPQHF. The chain combines TRBV6-1 with TRBJ1-5, with 9 bases identical to TRBD1. V was clipped by 8 bases and J by 6 bases; unmatched bases: 8. Per the germline V gene, CDR1 is MNHNS and CDR2 is SASEGT. There are 14 residues in the CDR3.

The chain is built from TRBV5-1 and TRBJ1-1; 7 bases agree with TRBD1. The trim removed 3 bases at V and 6 bases at J, leaving 11 bases unmatched. CDR1 is SGHRS and CDR2 is YFSETQ in the germline V gene. The CDR3 extends over 15 amino acids. CDR3 loop: CASSWTRQGLAEAFF. The CDR3 nucleotides read TGCGCCAGCAGCTGGACACGACAGGGACTCGCTGAAGCTTTCTTT. Supplemented by reference TRBV5-1 and TRBJ1-1, the full variable domain reads KAGVTQTPRYLIKTRGQQVTLSCSPISGHRSVSWYQQTPGQGLQFLFEYFSETQRNKGNFPGRFSGRQFSNSRSEMNVSTLELGDSALYLCASSWTRQGLAEAFFGQGTRLTVV.

This sequence joins TRBV18 and TRBJ2-3; D call uncertain. Trimming left V 3 bases short and J 3 bases short, with 19 bases between. This CDR3 has 17 residues. Germline CDR1 and CDR2: KGHSH and LQKENI. CDR3 protein: CASSPPGGSVTTDTQYF. The DNA for the CDR3 is TGTGCCAGCTCACCTCCCGGCGGCAGCGTAACTACAGATACGCAGTATTTT.

This chain connects TRBV11-3 to TRBJ1-1; D gene uncertain. V was cut by 5 bases and J by 6 bases, with 19 bases left in between. CDR3 length equals 15 residues. Germline V lookup: CDR1 SGHNT, CDR2 YENEEA. The CDR3 loop is CASSPHDTAPPEAFF. The CDR3 DNA is TGTGCCAGCAGCCCCCACGACACCGCACCCCCTGAAGCTTTCTTT.

The chain is built from TRBV5-1 and TRBJ1-2; D gene unclear. Trimming removed 5 bases from V and 4 bases from J, with 18 bases in between. This CDR3 is built from 15 residues. CDR1 and CDR2 from the germline V gene are SGHRS and YFSETQ. The CDR3 is CASSTALAERYGYTF. The DNA of the CDR3 is TGCGCCAGCAGTACCGCCCTTGCTGAGCGCTATGGCTACACCTTC.

This clone was observed once. This chain connects TRBV7-2 to TRBJ2-5; 8 bases map to TRBD2. CDR3 length: 13 residues. Looked up from germline, CDR1 is SGHTA and CDR2 is FQGNSA. With V trimmed by 5 bases and J by 4 bases, 3 bases remained unmatched. The CDR3 DNA reads TGTGCCAGCAGCCGGGGGGGCACAGAGACCCAGTACTTC. This encodes CASSRGGTETQYF.

The chain carries TRBV4-3 and TRBJ1-3; TRBD1 might be the D (5 bases). Germline CDR1 LGHNA, CDR2 YSLEER. This CDR3 comprises 15 residues. V was trimmed by 1 base and J by 7 bases, leaving 14 bases between them. The CDR3 protein is CASSQGSGRDNTIYF. Here the CDR3 DNA reads TGCGCCAGCAGCCAAGGTTCGGGGAGGGACAACACCATATATTTT.

V is TRBV2 and J is TRBJ2-1, with D possibly being TRBD2 (6 bases). The CDR3 spans 15 residues. With 6 bases removed from V and 0 bases from J, the gap between germline ends came to 12 bases. Germline V lookup: CDR1 SNHLY, CDR2 FYNNEI. The CDR3 region is CASSGDSNSYNEQFF. DNA for the CDR3: TGTGCCAGCAGCGGGGACTCGAACTCCTACAATGAGCAGTTCTTC. Complete variable domain (other parts from reference TRBV2 and TRBJ2-1): EPEVTQTPSHQVTQMGQEVILRCVPISNHLYFYWYRQILGQKVEFLVSFYNNEISEKSEIFDDQFSVERPDGSNFTLKIRSTKLEDSAMYFCASSGDSNSYNEQFFGPGTRLTVL.

The rearrangement uses TRBV6-5 and TRBJ2-3; D might be TRBD2 (5 bases). Deletions cut 4 bases from V and 0 bases from J, with 14 bases between. This CDR3 has 16 amino acids. The germline V gene has CDR1 MNHEY and CDR2 SVGAGI. CDR3 amino acids: CASSFSKRQSTDTQYF. CDR3 sequence (DNA): TGTGCCAGCAGTTTTTCGAAGCGGCAGAGCACAGATACGCAGTATTTT.

This chain links TRBV28 with TRBJ2-3; 9 bases agree with TRBD1. CDR3 length: 16 residues. CDR1 MDHEN and CDR2 SYDVKM come from the germline V gene. V gave up 5 bases and J gave up 0 bases; unmatched junction bases: 6. DNA of the CDR3: TGTGCCAGCAGTCCGACGACAGGGGGTAGCACAGATACGCAGTATTTT. Amino acids: CASSPTTGGSTDTQYF.

V gene TRBV6-6 combines with J gene TRBJ2-3; 8 bases agree with TRBD2. Trimming at V came to 1 base and at J to 7 bases, leaving 7 bases not matched to a gene. Per germline, CDR1 MNHNY and CDR2 SVGAGI (reference sequence). CDR3 size: 15 residues. In DNA form, the CDR3 reads TGTGCCAGCAGTTACTATCGGGGGGGCGGAAATACGCAGTATTTT. Translating gives CASSYYRGGGNTQYF.

V gene TRBV4-3 combines with J gene TRBJ2-7; TRBD1 is a possible D gene (7 bases). Looked up from germline, CDR1 is LGHNA and CDR2 is YSLEER. V was pared by 0 bases and J by 1 base, with 25 bases between. CDR3 length: 20 amino acids. The CDR3 is CASSQDLNSVSTGTSYEQYF. The CDR3 DNA reads as TGCGCCAGCAGCCAAGATCTCAATTCGGTATCGACAGGGACTTCCTACGAGCAGTACTTC.